Given below is one TCR beta chain in context. The sample is drawn from a study of shared clonotypes between healthy human individuals. Study background: CD4 naive and memory got three plates each, CD8 naive two, CD8 memory one.

There are 14 residues in the CDR3. The V end was cut by 2 bases, the J end by 4 bases, with 11 bases between. CDR1 and CDR2 from the germline V gene are MDHEN and SYDVKM. Each PCR replicate from the sorted subsets contained about 200 ng DNA, which is about 30,000 T cell genomes. Generated by immunoSEQ multiplex PCR, the TCRdb table keeps only in-frame clones and is missing some. The sample carries 2 million to 2.5 million clones, more than 85% recorded once. The V gene is TRBV28, the J gene TRBJ1-2; D not certain. Specimen: naive CD4+ T cells from PBMCs. The subset was: CD45RA+ positively selected. The receptor's source is a man aged 18 to 30 in good health. Some clones in this sample may be carry-over from other donors' samples. Here the CDR3 DNA reads TGTGCCAGCAGTTTAAATCTGGGAGGCTATGGCTACACCTTC. As protein: CASSLNLGGYGYTF.